This T cell receptor (beta chain) was captured by sequencing in a study of blood T cell repertoires in COVID-19. Original processing notes: Amplifying reference gene primers gave estimates of nucleated cell counts. The assay was immunoSEQ multiplex PCR, and TCRdb's table has in-frame clones only and misses some. V and J calls and clone size are copied from that table; D and trimming were computed from the DNA. Among some 260,000 clones listed, 65% to 90% were seen once. The CDR3 runs 15 residues. Trimming at V came to 3 bases and at J to 5 bases, leaving 7 bases not matched to a gene. Looked up from germline, CDR1 is MNHEY and CDR2 is SVGEGT.

Sequenced input: PBMCs or T cells enriched from blood (not recorded which). The J gene is TRBJ2-5, the V gene TRBV6-2 or TRBV6-3; 9 bases are a match to TRBD2. The clonotype originates from a man in his forties who had recovered from COVID-19. CDR3 amino acids: CASSYLAGEVETQYF. CDR3 coding DNA: TGTGCCAGCAGTTATTTAGCGGGGGAGGTTGAGACCCAGTACTTC.